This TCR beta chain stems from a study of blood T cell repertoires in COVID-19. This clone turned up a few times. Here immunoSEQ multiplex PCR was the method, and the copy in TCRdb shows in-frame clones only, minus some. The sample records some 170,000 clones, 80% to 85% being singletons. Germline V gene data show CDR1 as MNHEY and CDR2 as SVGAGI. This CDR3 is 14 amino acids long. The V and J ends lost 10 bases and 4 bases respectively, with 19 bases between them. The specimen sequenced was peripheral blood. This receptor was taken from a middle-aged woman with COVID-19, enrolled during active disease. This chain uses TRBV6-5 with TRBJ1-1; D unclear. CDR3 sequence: CATNLRQVGTEAFF. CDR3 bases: TGTGCCACCAATCTAAGGCAGGTGGGCACTGAAGCTTTCTTT.